This T cell receptor (beta chain) was recorded in a study of cytomegalovirus exposure and HLA in healthy donors. Notes on the study in general: Previous analysis showed most TCR beta V segments were productive about 87% or about 30% of the time.

The CDR3 sequence is 18 residues long. Per the germline V gene, CDR1 is SGDLS and CDR2 is YYNGEE. V dropped 3 bases and J dropped 6; count of bases not matched to a gene: 16. As to this clone: Its antigen is as yet unknown.

The PCR ran on 60 Vbeta and 13 Jbeta primers. Clones were read by immunoSEQ multiplex PCR, and TCRdb kept only the in-frame ones, dropping some. In the table there are 200,000 to 250,000 clones, 70% to 85% of which are singletons. The genes are TRBV9 and TRBJ2-3; 10 bases are shared with TRBD2. Sequenced input: PBMCs. The TCR was taken from a male donor in good health and CMV-seronegative. CDR3 in amino acids: CASSARSHTSGIMDTQYF. In nucleotides, the CDR3 is TGTGCCAGCAGCGCCCGCTCTCACACTAGCGGGATTATGGATACGCAGTATTTT.